The clone carrying this T cell receptor (beta chain) turned up a few times. What it binds is unknown. These data originate in a study of T cell responses to AZD1222 COVID-19 vaccine. As for the study in general: Pooling was applied to second doses at about 4 or about 12 weeks. Broader study findings: Reportedly, close to half of spike-specific TCRs are directed against unmutated variant regions. After the peak T cell response, and only then, were repertoires sampled.

Method: immunoSEQ multiplex PCR; TCRdb's copy keeps in-frame clones and lacks some. The table has about 150,000 clones, under 95% seen once. The sample was peripheral blood, taken on day 0 of AZD1222 vaccination. This TCR was sampled from an adult in good health.

The CDR3 DNA is TGTGCCAGCAGCTTGAGGAGTTGGGGGAATTCACCCCTCCACTTT. This translates into CASSLRSWGNSPLHF. The chain is built from TRBV5-6 and TRBJ1-6, with D possibly TRBD1 on 5 matching bases. Germline lookup yields CDR1 SGHDT and CDR2 YYEEEE. The V and J ends lost 1 base and 7 bases respectively, with 12 bases between them. The CDR3 is 15 amino acids.